The present T cell receptor beta chain was sequenced within a study of CD8 T cells in ankylosing spondylitis (dated by TCRdb to 2016 to 2017). For context, the study as a whole: T cell receptor beta repertoires were profiled in healthy donors and ankylosing spondylitis patients so that disease-linked TCR variants could be found. Peripheral blood was sampled, and synovial fluid was also collected from ankylosing spondylitis patients. In total, the full study cohort was made up of 110 or so healthy donors and roughly 27 ankylosing spondylitis patients.

Study-wide findings and limitations: Some motif variants had previously been reported in the synovial fluid and blood of reactive arthritis patients, which suggests shared mechanisms of disease initiation. Blood from ankylosing spondylitis patients appeared to be characterized by a TCR beta motif made up of seven or eight highly homologous amino acid variants. According to the report, matched synovial fluid samples from ankylosing spondylitis patients were significantly enriched for the disease-linked clones. The disease-linked clones had a CD8+ phenotype and were found at relatively low frequencies in peripheral blood.

Remarks on this clonotype: It has no known antigen specificity. Within one base of it there is no much larger clone, and no base qualities were kept.

The reads were generated on an Illumina HiSeq 2500. Quantitative 5'-RACE with molecular barcodes was the method used to prepare the TCR beta libraries. The authors' analysis ran thus. Disease-linked TCR variants were identified with a new computational method built on a probabilistic model of VDJ rearrangement. TCRdb trimmed the raw reads at Q25, called clones with MiXCR and kept productive beta chains. One record per CDR3 amino acid sequence lists the most common genes and DNA. The V and J calls come from TCRdb's annotation, not from the publication. The sample has some 840,000 distinct CDR3 sequences on record, around 11% of them singletons. Roughly 0.51% of the sample is taken by the ten largest. Sequencing used blood, either unsorted or a sorted T cell fraction (not recorded which). The TCR originated in a male donor with ankylosing spondylitis.

For the CDR3, the sequence is CASSVDGHMNTEAFF. The bases are TGTGCCAGCAGCGTAGACGGCCACATGAACACTGAAGCTTTCTTT. The rearrangement joined TRBV9 to TRBJ1-1, with no confidently assigned D gene. The CDR3 contains 15 residues, cysteine and phenylalanine counted. CDR3 DNA only is kept here, 45 bases in frame from base 1. V and J are truncated by 0 bases and 0 bases respectively, leaving an intervening sequence of 9 bases. The germline V gene provides CDR1 SGDLS and CDR2 YYNGEE. Beyond the CDR3, the reference TRBV9 and TRBJ1-1 genes provide the residues; the full variable domain reads: DSGVTQTPKHLITATGQRVTLRCSPRSGDLSVYWYQQSLDQGLQFLIQYYNGEERAKGNILERFSAQQFPDLHSELNLSSLELGDSALYFCASSVDGHMNTEAFFGQGTRLTVV.